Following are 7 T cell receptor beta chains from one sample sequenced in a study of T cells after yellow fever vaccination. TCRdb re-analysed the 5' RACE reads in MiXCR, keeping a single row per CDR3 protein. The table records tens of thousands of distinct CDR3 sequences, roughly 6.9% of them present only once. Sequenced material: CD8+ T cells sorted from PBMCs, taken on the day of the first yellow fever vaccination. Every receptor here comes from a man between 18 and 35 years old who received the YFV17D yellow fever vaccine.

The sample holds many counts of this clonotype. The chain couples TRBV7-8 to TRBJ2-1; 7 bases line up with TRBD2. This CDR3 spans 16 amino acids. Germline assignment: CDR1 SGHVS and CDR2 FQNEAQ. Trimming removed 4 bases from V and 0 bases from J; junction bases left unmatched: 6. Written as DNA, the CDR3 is TGTGCCAGCAGCTCAAGACCGGGGGGCTCCTACAATGAGCAGTTCTTC. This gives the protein CASSSRPGGSYNEQFF. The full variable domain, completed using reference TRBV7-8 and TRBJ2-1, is GAGVSQSPRYKVAKRGQDVALRCDPISGHVSLFWYQQALGQGPEFLTYFQNEAQLDKSGLPSDRFFAERPEGSVSTLKIQRTQQEDSAVYLCASSSRPGGSYNEQFFGPGTRLTVL.

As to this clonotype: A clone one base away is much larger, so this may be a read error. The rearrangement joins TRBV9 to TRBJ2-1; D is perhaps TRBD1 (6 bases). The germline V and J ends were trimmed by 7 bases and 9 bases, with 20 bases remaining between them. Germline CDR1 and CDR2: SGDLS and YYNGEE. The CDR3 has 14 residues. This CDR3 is CASGIAGGEAEQFF. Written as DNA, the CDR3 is TGTGCCAGCGGTATAGCTGGGGGCGAGGCTGAGCAGTTCTTC.

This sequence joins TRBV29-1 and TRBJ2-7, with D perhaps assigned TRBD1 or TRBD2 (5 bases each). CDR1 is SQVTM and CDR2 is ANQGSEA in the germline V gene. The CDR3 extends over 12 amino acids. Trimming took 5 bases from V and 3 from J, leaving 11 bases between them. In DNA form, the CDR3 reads TGCAGCGTTTCGGGACGGAACTACGAGCAGTACTTC. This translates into CSVSGRNYEQYF.

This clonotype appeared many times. This chain's CDR3 is CASSFATNYGYTF. CDR3 DNA sequence: TGTGCCAGCAGTTTTGCTACTAACTATGGCTACACCTTC. V gene TRBV12-3 or TRBV12-4 combines with J gene TRBJ1-2, with unresolved D. The CDR3 totals 13 residues. The V and J ends lost 3 bases and 0 bases respectively, with 5 bases between them.

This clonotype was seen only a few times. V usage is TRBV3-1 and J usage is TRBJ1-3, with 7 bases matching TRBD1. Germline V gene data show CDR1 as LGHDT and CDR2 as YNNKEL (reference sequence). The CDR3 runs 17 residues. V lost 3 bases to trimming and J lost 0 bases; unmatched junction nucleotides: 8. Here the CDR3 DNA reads TGTGCCAGCAGCCAGTACGGACAGGCCCCCTCTGGAAACACCATATATTTT. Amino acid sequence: CASSQYGQAPSGNTIYF.

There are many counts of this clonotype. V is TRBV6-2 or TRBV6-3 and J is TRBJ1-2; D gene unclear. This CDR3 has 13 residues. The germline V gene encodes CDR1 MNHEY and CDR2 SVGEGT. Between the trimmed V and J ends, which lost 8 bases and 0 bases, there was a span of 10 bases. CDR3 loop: CASASGTNYGYTF. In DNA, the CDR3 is TGTGCCAGCGCAAGCGGAACTAACTATGGCTACACCTTC.

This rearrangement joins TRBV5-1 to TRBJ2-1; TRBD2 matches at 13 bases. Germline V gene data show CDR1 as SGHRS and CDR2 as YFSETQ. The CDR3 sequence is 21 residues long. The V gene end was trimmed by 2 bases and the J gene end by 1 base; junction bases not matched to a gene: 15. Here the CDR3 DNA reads TGCGCCAGCAGCTTCCGGTTCTCTTGGACTAGCGGGGGACTATCCTACAATGAGCAGTTCTTC. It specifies CASSFRFSWTSGGLSYNEQFF.